This is a list of T cell receptor beta chains from one sample in a study of OX40 agonist ivuxolimab in advanced cancers. TCRdb keeps only in-frame clones here, not all; method: immunoSEQ multiplex PCR. This sample yields 50,000 to 70,000 clones, of which roughly 84% are seen a single time; roughly 0.6% belongs to the top ten. The specimen was CD4+ or CD8+ T cells sorted from blood, collected in a trial of the OX40 agonist ivuxolimab. These receptors came from an adult with an advanced solid tumor such as melanoma, head and neck, liver or kidney cancer. Each CDR3 is given with its conserved first and last residue. D genes are given only for firm matches. The size field is filled for only some rows; it gives once, few, many or a size class.

TRBV5-4,TRBJ2-3,.,.,TGTGCCAGCAGCTTGATGTCTAGCTCCTTCCTCACAGCGCAGTATTTT,CASSLMSSSFLTAQYF
TRBV7-2,TRBJ2-1,.,once,TGTGCCAGCAGCTTAGTGGGCGGCTATTACAATGAGCAGTTCTTC,CASSLVGGYYNEQFF
TRBV10-2,TRBJ2-3,TRBD1,few,TGCGCCAGCAGTCAGGGACAGCTCTCGACGGATACGCAGTATTTT,CASSQGQLSTDTQYF
TRBV4-3,TRBJ2-2,TRBD1,.,TGCGCCAGCAGCCTTTTGGGACAGGGGGGCGGGGAGCTGTTTTTT,CASSLLGQGGGELFF
TRBV5-1,TRBJ2-7,.,.,TGCGCCAGCAGCTTGATCAGTGGCTCCTACGAGCAGTACTTC,CASSLISGSYEQYF
TRBV27,TRBJ2-1,TRBD1,.,TGTGCCAGCACCCAGGGGGTTGGCTCCTACAATGAGCAGTTCTTC,CASTQGVGSYNEQFF
TRBV6-5,TRBJ1-5,TRBD1,.,TGTGCCAGCAGTCAGGGGGCTGGTCAGCCCCAGCATTTT,CASSQGAGQPQHF
TRBV21-1,TRBJ2-3,.,few,TGTGCCAGCAGCAAATCGGTCGGGACGCCTCCTTGTGATACGCAGTATTTT,CASSKSVGTPPCDTQYF
TRBV28,TRBJ2-7,.,.,TGTGCCAGCAGGGTAGGGGCCGTCGTCGACGAGCAGTACTTC,CASRVGAVVDEQYF
TRBV5-1,TRBJ2-4,TRBD2,.,TGCGCCAGCAGCGCCAGACTAGCGGGAGAAGCCAAAAACATTCAGTACTTC,CASSARLAGEAKNIQYF
TRBV16,TRBJ1-2,.,few,TGTGCCAGCAGCCAATCGGGTCCAGGGACTCTCTATGGCTACACCTTC,CASSQSGPGTLYGYTF
TRBV30,TRBJ1-2,.,.,TGTGCCTGGAGGGGGTTTCGGAGAGGCTACACCTTC,CAWRGFRRGYTF
TRBV19,TRBJ1-2,.,once,TGTGCCAGTAGATCGGGACATAACCTTAACTATGGCTACACCTTC,CASRSGHNLNYGYTF
TRBV19,TRBJ1-5,.,.,TGTGCCAGTAGTATAGCAGCGCCAAATCAGCCCCAGCATTTT,CASSIAAPNQPQHF
TRBV28,TRBJ2-7,.,.,TGTGCCAGCAGTTCTCACCGGGATAAGCAGTACTTC,CASSSHRDKQYF
TRBV18,TRBJ2-1,.,.,TGTGCCAGCTCACCTTATACAGCAAACAATGAGCAGTTCTTC,CASSPYTANNEQFF
TRBV6-5,TRBJ2-5,TRBD2,.,TGTGCCAGCAGTTATGCGGGAGGTCAAGAGACCCAGTACTTC,CASSYAGGQETQYF
TRBV28,TRBJ1-6,TRBD1,.,TGTGCCAGCAGACCGCGGACAGGGACTTCACCCCTCCACTTT,CASRPRTGTSPLHF
TRBV11-2,TRBJ1-4,.,.,TGTGCCAGCAGGTTGACTGACGGTGAAAAACTGTTTTTT,CASRLTDGEKLFF
TRBV7-3,TRBJ2-1,TRBD2,.,TGTGCCAGCAGCCAGGGACTAGCGGGGGATGCCTACAATGAGCAGTTCTTC,CASSQGLAGDAYNEQFF
TRBV4-2,TRBJ1-2,.,.,TGTGCCAGCAGCCAAGAACGCCACAGGGTTAACTATGGCTACACCTTC,CASSQERHRVNYGYTF
TRBV5-1,TRBJ2-2,TRBD1,.,TGCGCCAGCAGCGTAAATGCGGGACAGGGGGCATCCGGGGAGCTGTTTTTT,CASSVNAGQGASGELFF
TRBV27,TRBJ1-2,.,.,TGTGCCAGCAGTCAAAGTGGGGGAAACTATGGCTACACCTTC,CASSQSGGNYGYTF
TRBV5-1,TRBJ2-4,TRBD2,.,TGCGCCAGCAGCTTGCTCCCCAATCCGGGACTAGCGGGGGGACTGATAGCCAAAAACATTCAGTACTTC,CASSLLPNPGLAGGLIAKNIQYF
TRBV5-4,TRBJ2-1,TRBD1,.,TGTGCCGGGACAGGGGGGATCTACAATGAGCAGTTCTTC,CAGTGGIYNEQFF
TRBV5-4,TRBJ2-5,.,.,TGTGCCAGCAGCTTGACGGATCAAGAGACCCAGTACTTC,CASSLTDQETQYF
TRBV4-2,TRBJ2-2,TRBD1,.,TGTGCCAGCAGCCAACCCGGGACAGGGGACACCGGGGAGCTGTTTTTT,CASSQPGTGDTGELFF
TRBV7-3,TRBJ2-7,.,.,TGTGCCAGCACCCTAGAAGGGGTTGTAGCGTACCCCTACGAGCAGTACTTC,CASTLEGVVAYPYEQYF
TRBV7-8,TRBJ1-5,.,.,TGTGCCAGCAGCCCCGGGCCCGATCAGCCCCAGCATTTT,CASSPGPDQPQHF
TRBV19,TRBJ2-1,TRBD2,.,TGTGCCATCTCTCGACTAGCGGGTCCCAATGAGCAGTTCTTC,CAISRLAGPNEQFF
TRBV7-9,TRBJ1-1,.,few,TGTGCCAGCAGCTTAGCCGGCGGGTACACTGAAGCTTTCTTT,CASSLAGGYTEAFF
TRBV28,TRBJ2-1,.,.,TGTGCCAGCAGTCGGGGCCCCCCTCGGCACAATGAGCAGTTCTTC,CASSRGPPRHNEQFF
TRBV29-1,TRBJ2-7,.,.,TGCAGCGTTGAAGATCGAACCAAAACAGGTTTTGGAAGGGACGAGCAGTACTTC,CSVEDRTKTGFGRDEQYF
TRBV28,TRBJ1-6,.,.,TGTGCCAGCAGATCCAGTGGTAATTCACCCCTCCACTTT,CASRSSGNSPLHF
TRBV28,TRBJ2-7,TRBD2,.,TGTGCCAGCACTTCCTGGGGCGGGGGTTCCTACGAGCAGTACTTC,CASTSWGGGSYEQYF
TRBV2,TRBJ1-6,.,few,TGTGCCAGCAGTGGGGAGGGTTCCTATAATTCACCCCTCCACTTT,CASSGEGSYNSPLHF
TRBV18,TRBJ1-4,.,.,TGTGCCAGCTCACCCGCGACCCCAACTAATGAAAAACTGTTTTTT,CASSPATPTNEKLFF
TRBV11-3,TRBJ2-1,.,.,TGTGCCAGCAGCTTAAACAGGGTCAATGAGCAGTTCTTC,CASSLNRVNEQFF
TRBV4-3,TRBJ2-2,.,.,TGCGCCAGCAGCCAAGTCGGAGGCACCGGGGAGCTGTTTTTT,CASSQVGGTGELFF
TRBV5-1,TRBJ2-3,.,.,TGCGCCAGCAGCTTGGCTTTGGACGGGACTAGCACAGATACGCAGTATTTT,CASSLALDGTSTDTQYF
TRBV30,TRBJ2-5,.,.,TGTGCCTGGAGTCCAGGAGGAGAGACCCAGTACTTC,CAWSPGGETQYF
TRBV15,TRBJ2-5,.,.,TGTGCCACCAGCAGAAGAGGGCAGGGGCAAGAGACCCAGTACTTC,CATSRRGQGQETQYF
TRBV19,TRBJ2-7,TRBD2,.,TGTGCCAGTAGTAAAGGACTAGCGTCTACCTACGAGCAGTACTTC,CASSKGLASTYEQYF
TRBV4-2,TRBJ2-3,TRBD2,.,TGTGCCAGCAGCCAGGGACTAGCGGGAGACAGCAGTAGCACAGATACGCAGTATTTT,CASSQGLAGDSSSTDTQYF
TRBV5-1,TRBJ1-1,TRBD1,.,TGCGCCAGCAGCCCGGGACAGGGGTATTACGCGGCTTTCTTT,CASSPGQGYYAAFF
TRBV5-1,TRBJ1-5,.,.,TGCGCCAGCAGCTTGGGGACCGGAGGAGGGCAGCCCCAGCATTTT,CASSLGTGGGQPQHF
TRBV28,TRBJ2-7,.,.,TGTGCCAGCAGCCTAGAAGGACCCTACGAGCAGTACTTC,CASSLEGPYEQYF
TRBV30,TRBJ2-2,.,.,TGTGCCTGGAGGTTCTGGGGCAACACCGGGGAGCTGTTTTTT,CAWRFWGNTGELFF
TRBV7-2,TRBJ1-1,.,.,TGTGCCAGCAGCTTAATGGGGGGCTTGAACACTGAAGCTTTCTTT,CASSLMGGLNTEAFF
TRBV5-5,TRBJ2-1,TRBD2,.,TGTGCCAGCAGCCCGGGGGTACAATGGCTAGCGGAGAACAATGAGCAGTTCTTC,CASSPGVQWLAENNEQFF
TRBV5-1,TRBJ1-2,.,.,TGCGCCAGCAGCCGCAATCCGGGACCAGATAAGAGAAGTTACACCTTC,CASSRNPGPDKRSYTF
TRBV30,TRBJ2-5,.,.,TGTGCCTGGAGTTTCGGGGTGGAGACCCAGTACTTC,CAWSFGVETQYF
TRBV7-2,TRBJ2-1,.,.,TGTGCCAGCAGCTCCCCTTGGCGGGCTACTTACAATGAGCAGTTCTTC,CASSSPWRATYNEQFF
TRBV20-1,TRBJ1-2,.,.,TGCAGTGACCGACCCGGGAATGGCTACACCTTC,CSDRPGNGYTF
TRBV30,TRBJ2-5,TRBD2,.,TGTGCCTGGAGTGTAAAGGGATTTAGCGGGAGGGCCGGAAAGACCCAGTACTTC,CAWSVKGFSGRAGKTQYF
TRBV6-6,TRBJ1-3,.,.,TGTGCCAGCAGTTACGGGCAGAGCTCTGGAAACACCATATATTTT,CASSYGQSSGNTIYF
TRBV30,TRBJ2-7,.,.,TGTGCCTGGAGTGTACAAGGGTACGAGCAGTACTTC,CAWSVQGYEQYF
TRBV5-4,TRBJ2-1,.,.,TGTGCCAGCAGCTTGGAACAGCGGTCTAACAATGAGCAGTTCTTC,CASSLEQRSNNEQFF
TRBV6-5,TRBJ1-1,.,.,TGTGCCAGTAGTAACCGCCTGGGGGCTTTCTTT,CASSNRLGAFF
TRBV6-1,TRBJ2-7,TRBD1,few,TGTGCCAGCAGAGGACAGGGGCGCGACGAGCAGTACTTC,CASRGQGRDEQYF